This paragraph reports one T cell receptor beta chain. This specimen comes from a study of blood T cells in healthy people across ages. A sample-barcoded 5' primer and a J-beta primer mix were used in a second PCR of about 6 to 11 cycles. The template-switch adaptor was a 5' adaptor with 12 random nucleotides. It tagged each cDNA molecule. Samples each returned at least 3 million CDR3-containing paired-end reads. Using its own MiXCR run on the 5' RACE reads, TCRdb lists one record per CDR3 protein. Of approximately 1,700,000 distinct CDR3 sequences in the sample, 39% were seen once. Germline V gene data show CDR1 as SGHTA and CDR2 as FQGNSA. The CDR3 length is 17 residues. The V and J ends lost 7 bases and 5 bases, in that order; junction bases with no gene match: 15.

The TCR originated in a human donor in good health. The chain joins TRBV7-2 to TRBJ2-5; TRBD2 agrees at 11 bases. The sample comprised blood. CDR3 sequence: CASNWVATSGVGETQYF. CDR3 DNA sequence: TGTGCCAGCAACTGGGTCGCGACTAGCGGGGTAGGGGAGACCCAGTACTTC.